One and the same sample provided the 24 T cell receptor beta chains below, sequenced in a study of T cells after yellow fever vaccination. TCRdb reprocessed the 5' RACE reads with MiXCR, giving one entry per CDR3 protein. The sample consists of more than 120,000 distinct CDR3 sequences, roughly 8.2% of them appearing once. The specimen was CD4+ T cells sorted from PBMCs, collected 5 days after the yellow fever booster vaccination. These receptors came from a man aged 30 to 39 who received the YFV17D yellow fever vaccine.

This clonotype was found many times. The CDR3, as DNA: TGTGCCAGCAGTCCCCTAGGGACTACTTCTAATGAAAAACTGTTTTTT. Translation: CASSPLGTTSNEKLFF. The rearrangement joins TRBV28 to TRBJ1-4; D is possibly TRBD1 (5 bases). The CDR3 runs to 16 residues. V was trimmed by 5 bases and J by 3 bases, leaving 16 bases between them. CDR1 and CDR2 (germline): MDHEN, SYDVKM.

This clonotype was observed many times. The chain couples TRBV19 to TRBJ2-1; perhaps TRBD2 as D (6 bases). The CDR3 runs to 15 residues. Germline CDR1 reads LNHDA; CDR2 reads SQIVND (reference sequence). V was clipped by 3 bases and J by 5 bases, with 14 bases between them. CDR3 in amino acids: CASSIGRAGNNEQFF. The CDR3 region has the DNA TGTGCCAGTAGTATTGGGCGCGCGGGGAACAATGAGCAGTTCTTC.

This clonotype was seen many times. This sequence joins TRBV7-2 and TRBJ1-4; no clear D. The V gene lost 0 bases and the J gene lost 6 bases, with 5 bases spanning the gap. The V gene's germline CDR1 is SGHTA and CDR2 FQGNSA. This CDR3 has 13 amino acids. CDR3 nucleotides: TGTGCCAGCAGCTTAGCGGTGTATGAAAAACTGTTTTTT. It is translated as CASSLAVYEKLFF.

This clonotype has only a few counts. The chain has TRBV5-1 and TRBJ1-5, with D possibly matching TRBD1 (6 bases). Per germline, CDR1 SGHRS and CDR2 YFSETQ. With 4 bases removed from V and 6 bases from J, the gap between germline ends came to 17 bases. The CDR3 has 15 amino acids. DNA for the CDR3: TGCGCCAGCAGCCCGGACCCAGGGGTTGGTCAGCCCCAGCATTTT. Translation gives CASSPDPGVGQPQHF.

A remark on this clonotype: The junction and the germline gene differ at one end; a read error may be behind it. The chain uses TRBV12-3 or TRBV12-4 and TRBJ1-5, with D perhaps matching TRBD1 (6 bases). This CDR3 spans 18 amino acids. The CDR3 is CARSLGTPGRFDNQPQHF. As DNA, the CDR3 is TGTGCCCGCAGTTTGGGGACACCCGGCCGGTTTGACAATCAGCCCCAGCATTTT.

This clonotype was seen many times. The V gene is TRBV20-1, the J gene TRBJ2-5; TRBD1 agrees at 7 bases. CDR3 length: 14 residues. V lost 3 bases and J lost 5; bases outside the gene matches: 9. Germline CDR1 reads DFQATT; CDR2 reads SNEGSKA (reference sequence). The CDR3 protein is CSARAGTARETQYF. DNA for the CDR3: TGCAGTGCTAGGGCCGGGACAGCACGGGAGACCCAGTACTTC.

This clonotype has at least ten counts. The rearrangement joins TRBV20-1 to TRBJ2-1; D is perhaps TRBD2 (6 bases). From germline, CDR1 is DFQATT and CDR2 SNEGSKA (reference sequence). The V end was cut by 3 bases, the J end by 5 bases, with 11 bases between. The CDR3 covers 13 residues. The CDR3 reads CSASSGVDNEQFF. CDR3 coding DNA: TGCAGTGCTAGTTCGGGGGTGGACAATGAGCAGTTCTTC.

This clonotype was detected many times. The DNA of the CDR3 is TGCGCCAGCAGCTTGGCCGGCCTCTACGAGCAGTACTTC. Protein sequence: CASSLAGLYEQYF. The V and J genes are TRBV5-1 and TRBJ2-7, with D uncertain. Trimming cost V 0 bases and J 3 bases, with 7 bases left between them. The CDR3 totals 13 residues. The V gene's germline CDR1 is SGHRS and CDR2 YFSETQ. Drawing the rest from reference TRBV5-1 and TRBJ2-7, the complete variable domain is KAGVTQTPRYLIKTRGQQVTLSCSPISGHRSVSWYQQTPGQGLQFLFEYFSETQRNKGNFPGRFSGRQFSNSRSEMNVSTLELGDSALYLCASSLAGLYEQYFGPGTRLTVT.

Points on this clonotype: One end of the junction varies from germline; a read error may be responsible. The chain joins TRBV4-2 to TRBJ2-5; weak D call: TRBD1 (5 bases). Germline V CDR1 and CDR2: LGHNA, YNFKEQ. The CDR3 has 13 residues. Here the CDR3 reads CAISPTDQETQYF. CDR3 coding DNA: TGTGCCATCAGCCCGACAGATCAAGAGACCCAGTACTTC.

This clonotype was recorded at least ten times. The chain couples TRBV20-1 to TRBJ2-5; D perhaps matches TRBD2 (5 bases). Germline CDR1 and CDR2: DFQATT and SNEGSKA (reference sequence). The germline V and J ends were trimmed by 1 base and 6 bases, with 9 bases remaining between them. The CDR3 totals 12 residues. CDR3 region: CSARAGGQTQYF. The CDR3 DNA follows: TGCAGTGCTAGAGCAGGAGGACAGACCCAGTACTTC.

This clonotype was seen repeatedly, ten times or more. The rearrangement uses TRBV20-1 and TRBJ1-1; D gene unclear. Between the trimmed V and J ends, which lost 3 bases and 6 bases, there was a span of 14 bases. CDR1 DFQATT and CDR2 SNEGSKA come from the germline V gene (reference sequence). The CDR3 loop spans 13 amino acids. The chain's CDR3 is CSASVLSGSEAFF. CDR3 nucleotides: TGCAGTGCTAGTGTGCTCTCGGGATCTGAAGCTTTCTTT.

This clonotype came up many times. The gene calls are TRBV19 and TRBJ1-5; D gene ambiguous. Germline CDR1 LNHDA, CDR2 SQIVND (reference sequence). Trimming removed 2 bases at V and 6 bases at J, with 5 bases between. This CDR3 region has 12 residues. The CDR3 region has the DNA TGTGCCAGTAGTATACGGCCTCAGCCCCAGCATTTT. Translating it yields CASSIRPQPQHF.

This clonotype was detected many times. This chain connects TRBV7-2 to TRBJ1-3; 7 bases align to TRBD1. This CDR3 comprises 13 residues. With V trimmed by 3 bases and J by 7 bases, 3 bases remained unmatched. Germline CDR1 is SGHTA and CDR2 is FQGNSA. The DNA for the CDR3 is TGTGCCAGCAGCTTGGGACAGAGCAACACCATATATTTT. This gives the protein CASSLGQSNTIYF.

Concerning this clonotype: This may arise from a read error, as a much more abundant clone is one base away. The genes are TRBV29-1 and TRBJ2-7; 8 bases map to TRBD1. The CDR3 contains 14 residues. The junction had 8 bases not matched to a gene; V was cut back by 2 bases and J by 5 bases. CDR1 and CDR2 (germline): SQVTM, ANQGSEA. CDR3 coding DNA: TGCAGCGTTGAAAAGGGACAGGTCCCCCACGAGCAGTACTTC. Amino acid sequence: CSVEKGQVPHEQYF.

J is TRBJ2-7 and V is TRBV29-1; TRBD1 matches at 10 bases. V gave up 4 bases and J gave up 7 bases; unmatched junction bases: 10. This CDR3 comprises 14 residues. Germline V CDR1 and CDR2: SQVTM, ANQGSEA. The CDR3 region is CSVARTGTGVEQYF. The DNA of the CDR3 is TGCAGCGTTGCTCGGACCGGGACAGGGGTAGAGCAGTACTTC.

This clonotype was counted ten times or more. The chain links TRBV4-3 to TRBJ2-1, with D uncertain. The germline V gene has CDR1 LGHNA and CDR2 YSLEER. The CDR3 runs to 15 residues. V dropped 6 bases and J dropped 0 bases, with 12 bases sitting between them. As DNA, the CDR3 is TGCGCCAGCAGTCTCGACACAACCTCCTACAATGAGCAGTTCTTC. This sequence encodes CASSLDTTSYNEQFF.

In this sample, this clonotype turned up many times. The chain uses TRBV7-8 and TRBJ2-3; 8 bases agree with TRBD1. This CDR3 spans 13 amino acids. V lost 5 bases and J lost 5; bases outside the gene matches: 3. Germline V gene data show CDR1 as SGHVS and CDR2 as FQNEAQ. The CDR3 loop reads CASSRDRGDTQYF. In DNA form, the CDR3 reads TGTGCCAGCAGCAGAGACAGGGGAGATACGCAGTATTTT.

This clonotype was counted many times. The V gene is TRBV29-1, the J gene TRBJ2-1; TRBD2 agrees at 9 bases. V dropped 2 bases and J dropped 4; count of bases not matched to a gene: 12. The V gene's germline CDR1 is SQVTM and CDR2 ANQGSEA. The CDR3 consists of 17 residues. For the CDR3, the DNA is TGCAGCGTTGAAACGGTTGGTAGCGGGAGTTGGTACAATGAGCAGTTCTTC. The encoded protein is CSVETVGSGSWYNEQFF.

This clonotype turned up a few times. The chain has TRBV12-3 or TRBV12-4 and TRBJ1-1; no clear D gene. The length of the CDR3 is 13 residues. V was clipped by 3 bases and J by 1 base, with 6 bases between them. CDR3 sequence reads: CASSLLRNTEAFF. The CDR3 bases are TGTGCCAGCAGTTTGCTTAGGAACACTGAAGCTTTCTTT.

At least ten counts were recorded for this clonotype. V is TRBV7-8 and J is TRBJ1-2, with a possible D match to TRBD1 (5 bases). V lost 4 bases, J lost 3 bases, and 12 bases lay in between. The CDR3 extends over 14 amino acids. Germline V lookup: CDR1 SGHVS, CDR2 FQNEAQ. The CDR3 spells CASSSGRADYGYTF. The CDR3 region has the DNA TGTGCCAGCAGCTCGGGGCGGGCGGACTATGGCTACACCTTC.

There are many counts of this clonotype. The rearrangement uses TRBV12-3 or TRBV12-4 and TRBJ2-5; 9 bases align to TRBD2. J lost 6 bases, V lost 6 bases, and 14 bases had no gene match. The CDR3 extends over 16 amino acids. CDR3 DNA: TGTGCCAGCAGCCCTTGGCCTAGCGGGGAGTTGAAGACCCAGTACTTC. Protein: CASSPWPSGELKTQYF.

This clonotype was seen ten or more times. V gene TRBV29-1 combines with J gene TRBJ2-3; 11 bases align to TRBD2. CDR1 SQVTM and CDR2 ANQGSEA come from the germline V gene. CDR3 length: 13 residues. V trimming: 5 bases; J trimming: 10 bases; junction bases outside the gene matches: 8. The CDR3: CSVSTSGNEAQYF. CDR3 nucleotide sequence: TGCAGCGTTTCGACTAGCGGGAATGAAGCGCAGTATTTT.

This clonotype was recorded a few times. This sequence joins TRBV10-3 and TRBJ2-3, with TRBD2 matching 8 bases. V dropped 6 bases and J dropped 3; count of bases not matched to a gene: 11. Germline CDR1 and CDR2: ENHRY and SYGVKD. The CDR3 is 16 residues long. The CDR3 DNA reads TGTGCCATCAGCCATAGCGGGACAATCGGTACAGATACGCAGTATTTT. Translation: CAISHSGTIGTDTQYF.

This clonotype appeared many times. This chain links TRBV5-1 with TRBJ2-5, with 10 positions matching TRBD2. CDR3 length: 16 amino acids. V was clipped by 0 bases and J by 1 base; unmatched bases: 3. The germline gives CDR1 SGHRS, CDR2 YFSETQ. CDR3 coding DNA: TGCGCCAGCAGCTTGGGACTAGCGGGTTTCCAAGAGACCCAGTACTTC. It encodes CASSLGLAGFQETQYF.